This TCR beta chain came from a study of shared T cell receptors in the human thymus. This clone occurred once. Assay: immunoSEQ multiplex PCR; the TCRdb copy retains only in-frame clones and omits some. The table lists some 660,000 clones, around 87% of them singletons. From germline, CDR1 is MNHNY and CDR2 SVGAGI (reference sequence). The CDR3 is 12 amino acids. V dropped 8 bases and J dropped 2 bases, with 9 bases sitting between them. These records were also assigned to another study, of human thymus T cells.

The chain recombines TRBV6-6 with TRBJ1-2, with D possibly TRBD1 on 5 matching bases. The clonotype was recovered from a boy in the first two years of life with a congenital heart defect. Sample: thymocytes. CDR3 loop: CASSDRNYGYTF. The CDR3 DNA reads TGTGCCAGCTCAGACAGAAACTATGGCTACACCTTC.